Given below is one T cell receptor beta chain in context. This sample is part of a study of OX40 agonist ivuxolimab in advanced cancers. Turning to the study itself: The dose of intravenous ivuxolimab that patients received every 2 weeks ranged from 0.01 to 10 mg/kg.

Germline V gene sequence: CDR1 MGHDK, CDR2 SYGVNS. The CDR3 covers 14 residues. V lost 3 bases and J lost 7; bases outside the gene matches: 9. Some clones are missing from TCRdb's copy, which holds only in-frame ones; the method was immunoSEQ multiplex PCR. The sample holds about 120,000 clones, 85% to 90% seen once. The chain has TRBV25-1 and TRBJ2-7; 7 positions match TRBD2. Sample: CD4+ or CD8+ T cells sorted from blood, taken in a trial of the OX40 agonist ivuxolimab. This clonotype was obtained from an adult with an advanced solid tumor such as melanoma, head and neck, liver or kidney cancer. DNA of the CDR3: TGTGCCAGCAGTGACCCGGGGGGTAGTTTAGAGCAGTACTTC. Protein product: CASSDPGGSLEQYF.